The source of this T cell receptor (beta chain) is a study of blood T cell repertoires in COVID-19. Study context: The United States, Italy and Spain were the sources of the acute and convalescent COVID-19 samples. Sources were T cells, B-cell-depleted T cells, or PBMCs; the material itself was cDNA or gDNA.

Produced via immunoSEQ multiplex PCR; TCRdb's table is partial and in-frame only. The repertoire has some 230,000 clones, about 80% of them found once; the top ten carry around 2.7%. The germline CDR1 and CDR2 sequences are PRHDT and FYEKMQ (reference sequence). The V gene end was trimmed by 0 bases and the J gene end by 2 bases; junction bases not matched to a gene: 3. There are 15 residues in the CDR3. This TCR came from a young woman who had recovered from COVID-19. The gene calls are TRBV13 and TRBJ2-7, with TRBD2 matching over 8 bases. Material: peripheral blood. CDR3 sequence reads: CASSLGLAETYEQYF. The DNA for the CDR3 is TGTGCCAGCAGCTTAGGACTAGCGGAAACCTACGAGCAGTACTTC.